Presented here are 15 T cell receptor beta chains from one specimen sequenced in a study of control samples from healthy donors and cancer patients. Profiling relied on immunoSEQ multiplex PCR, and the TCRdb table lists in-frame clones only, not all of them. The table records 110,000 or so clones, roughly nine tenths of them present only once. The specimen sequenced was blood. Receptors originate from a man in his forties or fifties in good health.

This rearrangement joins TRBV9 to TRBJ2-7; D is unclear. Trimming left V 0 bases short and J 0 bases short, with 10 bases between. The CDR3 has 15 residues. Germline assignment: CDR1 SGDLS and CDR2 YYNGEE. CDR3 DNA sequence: TGTGCCAGCAGCGTAGCTCCTTCTAGCTCCTACGAGCAGTACTTC. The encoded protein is CASSVAPSSSYEQYF.

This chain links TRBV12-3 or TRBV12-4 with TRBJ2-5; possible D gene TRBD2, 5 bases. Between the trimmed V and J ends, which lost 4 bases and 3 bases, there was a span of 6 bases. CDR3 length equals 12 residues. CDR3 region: CASSSGKETQYF. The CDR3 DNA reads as TGTGCCAGCAGTTCCGGGAAAGAGACCCAGTACTTC.

The CDR3 spells CASRTTGGAGGYTF. DNA for the CDR3: TGTGCCAGTAGGACGACAGGGGGCGCGGGGGGCTACACCTTC. The J gene is TRBJ1-2, the V gene TRBV19, with 10 bases fitting TRBD1. In germline, CDR1 is LNHDA, CDR2 SQIVND (reference sequence). The junction had 9 bases not matched to a gene; V was cut back by 6 bases and J by 8 bases. CDR3 length equals 14 residues.

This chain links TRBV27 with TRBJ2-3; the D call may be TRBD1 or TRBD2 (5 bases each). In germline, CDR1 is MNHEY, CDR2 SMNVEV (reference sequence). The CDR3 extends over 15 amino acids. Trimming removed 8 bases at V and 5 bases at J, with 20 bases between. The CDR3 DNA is TGTGCCAGCGTGCCGGGACCCCGCGTGGGAGATACGCAGTATTTT. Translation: CASVPGPRVGDTQYF.

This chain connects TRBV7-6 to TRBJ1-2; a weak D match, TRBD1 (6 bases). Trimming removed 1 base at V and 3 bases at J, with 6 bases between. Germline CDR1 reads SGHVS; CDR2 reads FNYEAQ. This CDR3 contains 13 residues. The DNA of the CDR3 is TGTGCCAGCAGCTTAGGACAGGACTATGGCTACACCTTC. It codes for CASSLGQDYGYTF.

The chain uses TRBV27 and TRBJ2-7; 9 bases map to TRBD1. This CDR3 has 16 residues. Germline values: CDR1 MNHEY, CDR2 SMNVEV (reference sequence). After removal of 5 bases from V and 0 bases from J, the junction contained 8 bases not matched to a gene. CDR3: CASSAPGQGSSYEQYF. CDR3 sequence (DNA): TGTGCCAGCAGTGCTCCGGGACAGGGTTCCTCCTACGAGCAGTACTTC.

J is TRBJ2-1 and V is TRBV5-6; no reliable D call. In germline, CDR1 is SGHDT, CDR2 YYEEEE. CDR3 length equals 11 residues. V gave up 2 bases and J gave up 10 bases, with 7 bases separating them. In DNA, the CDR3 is TGTGCCAGCAGCTTCAGAAGAGAGCAGTTCTTC. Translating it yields CASSFRREQFF.

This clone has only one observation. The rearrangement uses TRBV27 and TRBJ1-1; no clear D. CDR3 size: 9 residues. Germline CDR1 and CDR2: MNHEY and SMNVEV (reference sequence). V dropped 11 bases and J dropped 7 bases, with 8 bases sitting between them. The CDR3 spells CAPRSEAFF. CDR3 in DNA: TGTGCCCCGAGGAGTGAAGCTTTCTTT.

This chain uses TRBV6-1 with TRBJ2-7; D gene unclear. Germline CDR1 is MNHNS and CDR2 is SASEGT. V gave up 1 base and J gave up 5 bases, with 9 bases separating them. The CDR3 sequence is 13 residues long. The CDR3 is CASSEGSVDEQYF. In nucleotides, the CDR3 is TGTGCCAGCAGTGAAGGATCGGTCGACGAGCAGTACTTC.

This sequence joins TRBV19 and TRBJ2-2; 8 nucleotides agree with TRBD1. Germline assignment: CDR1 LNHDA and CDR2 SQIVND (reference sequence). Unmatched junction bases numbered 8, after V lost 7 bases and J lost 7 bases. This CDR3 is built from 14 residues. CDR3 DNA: TGTGCCAGTAACTGGCAGGGGGCCGGCGGGGAGCTGTTTTTT. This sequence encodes CASNWQGAGGELFF.

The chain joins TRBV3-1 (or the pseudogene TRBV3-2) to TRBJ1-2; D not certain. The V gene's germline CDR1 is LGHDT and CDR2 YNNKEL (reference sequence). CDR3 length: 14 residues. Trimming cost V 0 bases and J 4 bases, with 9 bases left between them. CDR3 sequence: CASSQDGQSYGYTF. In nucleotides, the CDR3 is TGTGCCAGCAGCCAAGATGGCCAGTCCTATGGCTACACCTTC.

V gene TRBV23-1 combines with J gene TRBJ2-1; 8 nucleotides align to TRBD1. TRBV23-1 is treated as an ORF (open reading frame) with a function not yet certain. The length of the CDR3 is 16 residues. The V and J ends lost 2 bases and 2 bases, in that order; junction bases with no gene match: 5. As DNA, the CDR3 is TGCGCCAGCAGTCAAGTCGGACAGGGCCCCTACAATGAGCAGTTCTTC. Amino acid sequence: CASSQVGQGPYNEQFF.

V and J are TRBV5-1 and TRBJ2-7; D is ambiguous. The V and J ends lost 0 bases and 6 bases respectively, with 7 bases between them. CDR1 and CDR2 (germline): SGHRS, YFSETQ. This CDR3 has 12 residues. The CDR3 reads CASSLVDGEQYF. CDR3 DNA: TGCGCCAGCAGCTTGGTAGATGGCGAGCAGTACTTC.

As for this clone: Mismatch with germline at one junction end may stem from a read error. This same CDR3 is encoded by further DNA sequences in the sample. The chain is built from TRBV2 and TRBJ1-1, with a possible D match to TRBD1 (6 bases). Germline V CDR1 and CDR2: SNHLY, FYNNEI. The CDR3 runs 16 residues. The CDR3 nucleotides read TGTGCCAGCAGTGAATTAAGGGGGGACTCGGGGACTGAAGCCTTCTTT. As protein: CASSELRGDSGTEAFF. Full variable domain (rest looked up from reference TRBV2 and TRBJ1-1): EPEVTQTPSHQVTQMGQEVILRCVPISNHLYFYWYRQILGQKVEFLVSFYNNEISEKSEIFDDQFSVERPDGSNFTLKIRSTKLEDSAMYFCASSELRGDSGTEAFFGQGTRLTVV.

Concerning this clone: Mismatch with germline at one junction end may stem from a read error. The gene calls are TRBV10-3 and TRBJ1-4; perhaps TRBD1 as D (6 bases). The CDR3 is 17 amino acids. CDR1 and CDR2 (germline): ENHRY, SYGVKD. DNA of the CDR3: TGTGCCATCAGTGGAAGCCCCGCCGGGACAACAAATGAAAAACTGTTTTTT. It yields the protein CAISGSPAGTTNEKLFF.